The 13 T cell receptor beta chains below all came from one sample that was sequenced in a study of human T cells and chemical hapten exposure. Time point: pre-sensitization, week 0. Treatment reported: therapeutic diphenylcyclopropenone sensitization with weekly scalp DPC. MiXCR, run by TCRdb on the RACE reads, gives a single entry per CDR3 protein. The sample holds 80,000 to 95,000 distinct CDR3 sequences, 9.6% seen once. Sample: whole blood, taken in connection with sensitization to the hapten diphenylcyclopropenone (DPC). The receptors originated from a woman aged 40-49 years with alopecia areata. Some clones in this sample may be carry-over from other donors' samples.

As concerns this clonotype: Given a much more abundant clone one base away, this may be a read error. This chain joins TRBV29-1 and TRBJ2-4, with 8 bases aligning to TRBD1. The length of the CDR3 is 13 residues. CDR1 is SQVTM, CDR2 ANQGSEA, per germline. V dropped 6 bases and J dropped 4; count of bases not matched to a gene: 5. The CDR3 here is CSVGTGAKNIQYF. CDR3 DNA: TGCAGCGTAGGGACAGGCGCTAAAAACATTCAGTACTTC.

This clonotype showed up many times. This chain connects TRBV11-2 to TRBJ2-1, with TRBD1 identical over 7 bases. J lost 6 bases, V lost 5 bases, and 10 bases had no gene match. Germline CDR1 SGHAT, CDR2 FQNNGV. The CDR3 is 15 amino acids. In nucleotides, the CDR3 is TGTGCCAGCAGCGTAAGACAGGGTTCCCGCAATGAGCAGTTCTTC. This codes for CASSVRQGSRNEQFF.

V usage is TRBV4-1 and J usage is TRBJ1-1; tentative D call: TRBD1 (5 bases). Germline V gives CDR1 MGHRA, CDR2 YSYEKL. The V and J ends lost 3 bases and 1 base respectively, with 15 bases between them. This CDR3 has 16 amino acids. The CDR3 region is CASSQTPGGRNTEAFF. The CDR3 DNA follows: TGCGCCAGCAGCCAGACCCCCGGGGGGAGGAACACTGAAGCTTTCTTT.

This clonotype was recorded a few times. This chain uses TRBV27 with TRBJ1-4; 10 bases agree with TRBD1. J lost 0 bases, V lost 6 bases, and 7 bases had no gene match. Germline CDR1 MNHEY, CDR2 SMNVEV (reference sequence). The CDR3 is 17 residues long. The CDR3 reads CASRRTGGFATNEKLFF. CDR3 in DNA: TGTGCCAGCAGACGGACAGGGGGTTTTGCAACTAATGAAAAACTGTTTTTT.

The rearrangement joins TRBV7-9 to TRBJ1-2; weak D call: TRBD1 (6 bases). In germline, CDR1 is SEHNR, CDR2 FQNEAQ (reference sequence). The germline V and J ends were trimmed by 2 bases and 3 bases, with 10 bases remaining between them. The length of the CDR3 is 14 residues. As DNA, the CDR3 is TGTGCCAGCAGCTTAACGGACAGTCACTATGGCTACACCTTC. This translates into CASSLTDSHYGYTF.

The chain uses TRBV20-1 and TRBJ2-5; D is perhaps TRBD1 (6 bases). The CDR3 length is 12 residues. V lost 4 bases, J lost 5 bases, and 11 bases lay in between. Germline CDR1 is DFQATT and CDR2 is SNEGSKA (reference sequence). CDR3 in amino acids: CSAKQGRETQYF. The CDR3 nucleotides read TGCAGTGCTAAACAGGGCAGGGAGACCCAGTACTTC.

The table lists this clonotype with many counts. The genes are TRBV6-1 and TRBJ1-1; D call uncertain. CDR1 is MNHNS and CDR2 is SASEGT in the germline V gene. V dropped 4 bases and J dropped 9 bases, with 15 bases sitting between them. The CDR3 consists of 13 residues. This CDR3 reads CASSAGPILKAFF. The CDR3 bases are TGTGCCAGCAGTGCTGGACCTATACTAAAAGCTTTCTTT.

The chain combines TRBV6-5 with TRBJ2-7; D is ambiguous. The V and J ends lost 0 bases and 3 bases respectively, with 6 bases between them. CDR1 and CDR2 from the germline V gene are MNHEY and SVGAGI. The CDR3 totals 13 residues. In nucleotides, the CDR3 is TGTGCCAGCAGTTACTCGTACAGCTACGAGCAGTACTTC. It yields the protein CASSYSYSYEQYF.

This chain joins TRBV6-5 and TRBJ1-6, with D unresolved. The CDR3 consists of 12 residues. Germline V gives CDR1 MNHEY, CDR2 SVGAGI. The V and J ends lost 7 bases and 9 bases respectively, with 10 bases between them. CDR3 DNA: TGTGCCAGCATGTCCAATGCTTCACCCCTCCACTTT. Translation gives CASMSNASPLHF.

The chain employs TRBV29-1 and TRBJ1-1, with D unclear. The CDR3 spans 12 residues. Trimming shortened V by 3 bases and J by 0 bases, and 5 bases separated the two germline ends. The germline V gene has CDR1 SQVTM and CDR2 ANQGSEA. The CDR3 coding sequence is TGCAGCGTTGAGAAAATGAACACTGAAGCTTTCTTT. Its protein is CSVEKMNTEAFF.

This clonotype was observed many times. The rearrangement uses TRBV7-2 and TRBJ2-1; the D gene is possibly TRBD2 (6 bases). Germline-derived CDR1 and CDR2 are SGHTA and FQGNSA. CDR3 length: 17 amino acids. V dropped 1 base and J dropped 1 base, with 14 bases sitting between them. The CDR3 is CASSLVEGRISYNEQFF. In DNA form, the CDR3 reads TGTGCCAGCAGCTTAGTGGAGGGGAGAATATCCTACAATGAGCAGTTCTTC.

In its sample, this clonotype was seen many times. The chain is built from TRBV3-1 and TRBJ2-1; D is tentatively TRBD1 or TRBD2 (5 bases each). With 6 bases removed from V and 6 bases from J, the gap between germline ends came to 15 bases. The CDR3 sequence is 14 residues long. Germline CDR1 LGHDT, CDR2 YNNKEL (reference sequence). The CDR3 region has the DNA TGTGCCAGCAGTTTGGGGACGGGGCGCAATGAGCAGTTCTTC. Amino acids: CASSLGTGRNEQFF.

This clonotype was recorded many times. The rearrangement uses TRBV20-1 and TRBJ1-1; D is perhaps TRBD1 (5 bases). The CDR3 is made up of 15 amino acids. Germline V gene sequence: CDR1 DFQATT, CDR2 SNEGSKA (reference sequence). V was trimmed by 0 bases and J by 1 base, leaving 12 bases between them. CDR3 residues: CSARERGQANTEAFF. In DNA, the CDR3 is TGCAGTGCTAGAGAGAGGGGCCAGGCGAACACTGAAGCTTTCTTT.